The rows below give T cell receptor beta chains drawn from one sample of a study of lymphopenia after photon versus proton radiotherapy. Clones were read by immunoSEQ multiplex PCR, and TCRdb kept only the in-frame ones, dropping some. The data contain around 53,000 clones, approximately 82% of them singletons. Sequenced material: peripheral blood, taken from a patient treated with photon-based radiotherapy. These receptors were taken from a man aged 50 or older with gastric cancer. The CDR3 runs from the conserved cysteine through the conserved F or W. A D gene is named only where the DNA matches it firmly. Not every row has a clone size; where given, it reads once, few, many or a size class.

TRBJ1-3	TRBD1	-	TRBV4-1	CASSSTGTGNTIYF	TGCGCCAGCAGCTCGACAGGGACTGGAAACACCATATATTTT
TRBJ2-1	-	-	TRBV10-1	CASSESGGNEQFF	TGCGCCAGCAGTGAGTCAGGCGGGAACGAGCAGTTCTTC
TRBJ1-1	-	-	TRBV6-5	CASSYSRPPDTEAFF	TGTGCCAGCAGTTACTCCCGACCCCCAGACACTGAAGCTTTCTTT
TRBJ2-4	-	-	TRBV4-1	CASSQDLGARIKNIQYF	TGCGCCAGCAGCCAAGATCTGGGGGCGCGTATCAAAAACATTCAGTACTTC
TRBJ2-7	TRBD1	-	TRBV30	CAWRVGRTGPYEQYF	TGTGCCTGGAGGGTGGGTCGGACAGGGCCCTACGAGCAGTACTTC
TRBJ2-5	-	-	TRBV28	CASSPKGVGQETQYF	TGTGCCAGCAGCCCTAAGGGCGTGGGCCAAGAGACCCAGTACTTC
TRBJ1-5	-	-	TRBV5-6	CASSLGRVLQPQHF	TGTGCCAGCAGCTTGGGGAGGGTGCTTCAGCCCCAGCATTTT
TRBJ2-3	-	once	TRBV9	CASSSRKAAGADTQYF	TGTGCCAGCAGCTCTAGAAAGGCGGCCGGGGCAGATACGCAGTATTTT
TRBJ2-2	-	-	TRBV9	CASSVGGSDLFNTGELFF	TGTGCCAGCAGCGTAGGGGGGTCAGACCTTTTCAACACCGGGGAGCTGTTTTTT
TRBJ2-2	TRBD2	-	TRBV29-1	CSVRRPGLAANTGELFF	TGCAGCGTTCGCAGACCGGGACTAGCGGCGAACACCGGGGAGCTGTTTTTT
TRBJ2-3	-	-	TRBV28	CASVRGGSTDTQYF	TGTGCCAGTGTAAGGGGAGGAAGCACAGATACGCAGTATTTT
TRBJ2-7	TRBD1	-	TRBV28	CASSSPDRGPTSSYEQYF	TGTGCCAGCAGCTCTCCGGACAGGGGCCCCACCTCCTCCTACGAGCAGTACTTC